The sequence of this TCR beta chain was determined in a study of T cell clonality in common variable immunodeficiency. Most patients and controls had Caucasian heritage. Sequencing used immunoSEQ multiplex PCR; TCRdb keeps in-frame clones, though not all of them. Sampling found 40,000 to 55,000 clones, none seen once. Study results and limitations: TCRbeta clonality was increased in CVID versus healthy controls. Compared with controls, CVID subjects had fewer shared TCRbeta clones. In common variable immunodeficiency, TCR beta chains reportedly carried fewer deletions and N-nucleotide insertions.

At least ten counts were recorded for this clone. Its antigen remains unidentified. The sequenced sample was peripheral blood mononuclear cells. This TCR was recovered from a person aged 18-69 years in good health.

This CDR3 is CASSQLGLQGRNHQPQHF. Incomplete CDR3 DNA: TGCGCCAGCAGCCAGCTAGGGTTACAGGGGCGGAATCATCAGCCC. The chain combines TRBV4-1 with TRBJ1-5; 7 positions agree with TRBD1. From the germline J gene comes the end of the CDR3, since the read stops 3 residues before it. V was pared by 3 bases and J by 5 bases, with 16 bases of the junction left unmatched. Germline-derived CDR1 and CDR2 are MGHRA and YSYEKL. The CDR3 covers 18 residues.